This TCR beta chain is drawn from a study of immune cell composition in non-small cell lung cancer. Worth noting for this clone: The antigen is unknown.

The V end lost 4 bases, the J end lost 3 bases, and 10 bases lay between the germline ends. The CDR3 is made up of 14 amino acids. From germline, CDR1 is SGHTA and CDR2 FQGNSA. Study outcomes and limitations: Tumour TCR-beta clonality was not significantly tied to smoking pack-years. Squamous lung tumours showed higher top 10 clone scores and clonality than adenocarcinomas. Overall clonality, unlike maximal tumour-associated clone frequency, did not predict TIL reactivity.

Assay used: immunoSEQ multiplex PCR; TCRdb lists only in-frame clones, some missing. The table records several thousand clones, 70% to 85% of them present only once. The sequence came from a human donor with non-small cell lung cancer. The sequenced material came from lung tumor tissue. V gene TRBV7-2 combines with J gene TRBJ1-3; D unresolved. For the CDR3, the DNA is TGTGCCAGCAGCTCACAGAGCCGTGGAAACACCATATATTTT. It is translated as CASSSQSRGNTIYF.